The T cell receptor (beta chain) under discussion was sequenced for a study of shared T cell receptors in the human thymus. Profiled with immunoSEQ multiplex PCR; TCRdb holds only in-frame clones, not every one. The data contain about 380,000 clones, more than 85% of them singletons. This CDR3 is built from 17 residues. Deletions cut 5 bases from V and 0 bases from J, with 17 bases between. CDR1 and CDR2 from the germline V gene are MDHEN and SYDVKM. What was sequenced was thymocytes. The sequence derives from a human donor. This rearrangement joins TRBV28 to TRBJ1-5, with a possible D match to TRBD1 (6 bases). The CDR3 reads CASSGNSEQGSNQPQHF. As DNA, the CDR3 is TGTGCCAGCAGTGGAAACAGCGAACAGGGTAGCAATCAGCCCCAGCATTTT.